This TCR beta chain was profiled in a study of T cells in Graves' hyperthyroidism and ophthalmopathy (dated by TCRdb to about 2019). Notes on the research overall: Peripheral blood samples were taken at initial diagnosis, before any treatment was given. In about six Graves' hyperthyroidism patients, the study also compared T-cell repertoires from thyroid tissue with T-cell repertoires from blood. According to the paper, TCR Vbeta CDR3 sequencing was carried out on 135 peripheral blood samples, which came from under 50 ophthalmopathy, some 73 hyperthyroidism and about 17 progressor patients. TCR V-J signatures able to tell the groups apart were searched for in a discovery cohort of about a hundred patients, of whom roughly 42 had Graves' ophthalmopathy and about 60 had stable Graves' hyperthyroidism. Prospective prediction of ophthalmopathy was tested in an independent validation cohort of about 19 hyperthyroidism patients and 17 patients who later progressed to ophthalmopathy. After blood sampling, hyperthyroidism patients were treated with methimazole at a starting dose of 30 mg daily, and ophthalmopathy patients were treated with high-dose intravenous methylprednisolone. For training and testing, the 100 or so patients in the discovery cohort were randomly divided in a 7:3 ratio.

What the research found in general, with its limitations: In validation, the model predicted progression to ophthalmopathy with over 65% sensitivity and about 72% specificity, a median of 6.5 months before onset. A 13 V-J signature model separated ophthalmopathy from stable hyperthyroidism, with about 90% sensitivity and approximately 81% specificity in cross-validation and 80%/75% in testing. Most expanded thyroid clonotypes (frequency above 0.001) were also detected in blood, suggesting blood repertoires may reflect thyroid immune responses. No statistical method was used to fix the sample size in advance, and group allocation was not hidden from the investigators.

Stable Graves' hyperthyroidism was defined as no progression to ophthalmopathy during 18 months of follow-up. Hyperthyroidism patients were newly diagnosed, had a disease duration of under 2 months, and were aged 18 to 65 years. Exclusion was applied to patients with uncontrolled infections, other autoimmune diseases, pregnancy or lactation. Diagnoses relied on clinical symptoms, serum thyroxine and TRAb, thyroid ultrasound and orbital computed tomography. PBMCs were isolated from 7.5 to 10 ml of fresh peripheral blood by Ficoll-Paque density gradient centrifugation. Total RNA was extracted with Trizol reagent, and quality was checked on an Agilent 2100 Bioanalyzer. The TCR beta CDR3 regions were amplified from the RNA transcripts. A first-round RT-PCR of the TCR CDR3 used the HTBI primer set with the Qiagen OneStep RT-PCR kit. The libraries were constructed in a second round of multiplex PCR and then size-selected and purified. Libraries were sequenced paired-end with 100 bp reads on an Illumina HiSeq2000. The paper's processing steps were these. SOAPnuke was used to process the raw data, throwing out any read that contained adapters or uncalled bases, had a mean Phred below 15, or lacked an exact constant-primer or identifier match. High-quality paired reads were merged using COPE v1.2.5, and each unique nucleotide sequence was defined as a clonotype. MiTCR v1.1 was used to align the clonotypes against IMGT TRBV, TRBD and TRBJ reference segments. Analysis was restricted to V-J combinations with a frequency above 0.0001, which covered roughly 99% of repertoires. The TCS score was defined as F50 (clonal expansion) divided by E x V (chaos), with BLOSUM62-based TCRdist calculated between CDR3 peptides within each V-J. Welch's t-statistics and random forest reduced around 550 V-J features to 10 to 15, which were used in a naive Bayes classifier (R e1071). Clones were called with MiXCR by TCRdb after fastp trimmed the public reads at Q25, and only in-frame beta chains were retained. Each CDR3 protein gets just one entry, which takes the most common genes and DNA from the rows behind it. TCRdb's processing, not the study's, gives the V and J calls here. Here the sample has roughly 630,000 distinct CDR3 sequences; approximately 14% occur a single time. About 7% of the sample comes from the top ten.

This clonotype was seen more than once but under ten times. Which antigen it targets is not known. The sample holds no much larger clone one base away, and base qualities are not on file. V lost 5 bases and J lost 3 bases, and the count of bases not matched to a germline gene is 8. CDR1 KGHDR and CDR2 SFDVKD are derived from the germline V gene. The CDR3 runs 15 residues from the cysteine to the phenylalanine. This entry keeps only the CDR3 DNA: 45 bases, framed from base 1. The receptor was derived from a woman aged 25 to 39 with Graves' hyperthyroidism. Recombination linked TRBV24-1 to TRBJ1-1, with 7 middle bases fitting TRBD1. Sequenced: blood. CDR3 loop: CATSVIQGLYTEAFF. The DNA sequence follows: TGTGCCACCAGTGTCATACAGGGGCTTTACACTGAAGCTTTCTTT.